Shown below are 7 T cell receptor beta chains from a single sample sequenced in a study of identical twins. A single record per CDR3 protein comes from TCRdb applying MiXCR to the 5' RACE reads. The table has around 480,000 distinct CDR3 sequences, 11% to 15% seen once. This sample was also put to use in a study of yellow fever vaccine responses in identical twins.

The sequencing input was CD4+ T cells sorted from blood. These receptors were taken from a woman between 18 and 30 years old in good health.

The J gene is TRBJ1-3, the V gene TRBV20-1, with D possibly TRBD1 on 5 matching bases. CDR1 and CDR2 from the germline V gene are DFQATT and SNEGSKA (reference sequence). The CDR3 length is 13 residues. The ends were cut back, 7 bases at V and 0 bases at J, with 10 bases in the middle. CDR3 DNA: TGCAGTGTTCAGGGTGACTCTGGAAACACCATATATTTT. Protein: CSVQGDSGNTIYF.

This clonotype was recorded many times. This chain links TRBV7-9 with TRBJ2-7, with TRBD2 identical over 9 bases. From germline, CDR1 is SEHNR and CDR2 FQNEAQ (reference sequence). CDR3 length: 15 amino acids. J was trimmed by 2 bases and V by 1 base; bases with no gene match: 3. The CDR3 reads CASSLEAGGTYEQYF. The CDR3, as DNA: TGTGCCAGCAGCTTAGAAGCGGGAGGTACCTACGAGCAGTACTTC. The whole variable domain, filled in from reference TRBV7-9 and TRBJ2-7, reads DTGVSQNPRHKITKRGQNVTFRCDPISEHNRLYWYRQTLGQGPEFLTYFQNEAQLEKSRLLSDRFSAERPKGSFSTLEIQRTEQGDSAMYLCASSLEAGGTYEQYFGPGTRLTVT.

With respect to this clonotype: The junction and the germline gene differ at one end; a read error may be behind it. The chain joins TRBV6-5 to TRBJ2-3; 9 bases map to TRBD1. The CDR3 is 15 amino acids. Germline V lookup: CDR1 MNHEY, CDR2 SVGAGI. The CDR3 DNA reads TGTGCCAGCAGTAACTCGGACAGGGGAGCAGATACGCAGTATTTT. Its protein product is CASSNSDRGADTQYF.

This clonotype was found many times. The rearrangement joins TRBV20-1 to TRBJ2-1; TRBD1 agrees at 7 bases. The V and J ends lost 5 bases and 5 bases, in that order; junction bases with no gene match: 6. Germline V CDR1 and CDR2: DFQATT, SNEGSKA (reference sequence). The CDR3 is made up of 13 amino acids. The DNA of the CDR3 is TGCAGTGCTCGGCGAGACAGGGACAATGAGCAGTTCTTC. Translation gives CSARRDRDNEQFF.

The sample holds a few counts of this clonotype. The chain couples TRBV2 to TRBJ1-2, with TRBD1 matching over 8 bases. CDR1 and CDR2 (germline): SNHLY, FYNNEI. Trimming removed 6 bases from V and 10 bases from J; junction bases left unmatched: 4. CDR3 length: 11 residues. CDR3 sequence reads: CASRDRVLYTF. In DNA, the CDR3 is TGTGCCAGCAGGGACAGGGTCCTCTACACCTTC.

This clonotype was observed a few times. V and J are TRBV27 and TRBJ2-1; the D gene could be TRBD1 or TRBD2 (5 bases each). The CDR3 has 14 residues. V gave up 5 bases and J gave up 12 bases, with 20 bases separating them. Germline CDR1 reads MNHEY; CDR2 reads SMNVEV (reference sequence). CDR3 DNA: TGTGCCAGCAGTCCCAGCGAGAGGGGCGGACTGCAGTTCTTC. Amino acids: CASSPSERGGLQFF.

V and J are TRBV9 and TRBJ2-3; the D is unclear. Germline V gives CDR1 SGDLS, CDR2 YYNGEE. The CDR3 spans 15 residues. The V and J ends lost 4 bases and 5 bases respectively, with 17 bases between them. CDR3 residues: CASSMQRTGGDTQYF. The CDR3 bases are TGTGCCAGCAGCATGCAGAGGACGGGTGGAGATACGCAGTATTTT.